This T cell receptor (beta chain) was captured by sequencing in a study of T cell responses to AZD1222 COVID-19 vaccine. The assay was immunoSEQ multiplex PCR, and TCRdb's table has in-frame clones only and misses some. This table has about 27,000 clones, over 80% appearing once. A remark on this clone: As yet, its antigen is unknown.

The CDR3 contains 14 residues. Trimming pared 6 bases from V and 0 bases from J, leaving 9 bases between. Germline CDR1 and CDR2: SGHTA and FQGNSA. General study findings and limits: Regions 160-218 and 743-854 held dominance among vaccine-associated CD4 TCRs, which spanned spike.

This chain uses TRBV7-2 with TRBJ1-3, with D unclear. The source material was peripheral blood, sampled 28 days after the second AZD1222 dose. This sequence originates from an adult who received the AZD1222 COVID-19 vaccine. CDR3 sequence (DNA): TGTGCCAGCAGTCCCTTCACCTCTGGAAACACCATATATTTT. Protein sequence: CASSPFTSGNTIYF.